This entry features one T cell receptor beta chain sequence. The CDR3 is made up of 16 amino acids. V lost 1 base, J lost 3 bases, and 3 bases stayed unmatched. Germline lookup yields CDR1 SGHDT and CDR2 YYEEEE. The sample is drawn from a study of blood T cell repertoires in COVID-19. Sequenced by immunoSEQ multiplex PCR; TCRdb stores in-frame clones only, minus some. The data contain tens of thousands of clones, roughly 89% of them seen just once; the ten biggest clones take up approximately 6%. The receptor's source is a woman aged 55-75 years with COVID-19, enrolled during active disease. The specimen was peripheral blood. The rearrangement links TRBV5-6 to TRBJ2-2, with 10 bases that match TRBD1. The CDR3 nucleotides are TGTGCCAGCAGCTTGAAAGGGACAGGGGACACCGGGGAGCTGTTTTTT. Its protein product is CASSLKGTGDTGELFF.